Listed below are T cell receptor beta chains from one sample, sequenced in a study of T-cell memory formation after mild COVID-19. TCRdb fed the 5' RACE reads into MiXCR, producing one record per CDR3 protein. The sample consists of about 270,000 distinct CDR3 sequences, 16% of them appearing once. The sequenced sample was PBMCs or a T cell subset sorted from them (not recorded which). The source of these receptors is a man younger than 35 who had mild COVID-19 (a few samples of this study predate the infection). Cell type and time point are not known. The CDR3 runs from the conserved cysteine through the conserved F or W. The order of the fields is J gene, clone size, D gene, V gene, CDR3 DNA, CDR3 protein. A D gene is named only where the DNA matches it firmly. A row's size may be missing; if present it is once, few, many or a size class.

j_call: TRBJ2-2
clone_size: few
d_call: TRBD2
v_call: TRBV7-6
cdr3_nt: TGTGCCAGCAGCTTAGGGCCCCCGGGACTAGCCACCGCGAACACCGGGGAGCTGTTTTTT
cdr3_aa: CASSLGPPGLATANTGELFF

j_call: TRBJ2-5
clone_size: few
d_call: -
v_call: TRBV12-3/TRBV12-4
cdr3_nt: TGTGCCAGCAGTTTATCTAAGACCCAGTACTTC
cdr3_aa: CASSLSKTQYF

j_call: TRBJ2-1
clone_size: -
d_call: TRBD2
v_call: TRBV5-6
cdr3_nt: TGTGCCAGCAGCTTGGTGGTAGCGGGGGGGAGCTCCTACAATGAGCAGTTCTTC
cdr3_aa: CASSLVVAGGSSYNEQFF

j_call: TRBJ1-6
clone_size: few
d_call: -
v_call: TRBV9
cdr3_nt: TGTGCCAGCAGCGTTTCGGGTCTATATAATTCACCCCTCCACTTT
cdr3_aa: CASSVSGLYNSPLHF

j_call: TRBJ1-4
clone_size: few
d_call: -
v_call: TRBV9
cdr3_nt: TGTGCCAGCAGCGTAGCGGGGGGGACCAGTGAAAAACTGTTTTTT
cdr3_aa: CASSVAGGTSEKLFF

j_call: TRBJ2-7
clone_size: -
d_call: -
v_call: TRBV2
cdr3_nt: TGTGCCAGCAGTGAAGCAGGGGTGAACGAGCAGTACTTC
cdr3_aa: CASSEAGVNEQYF

j_call: TRBJ1-5
clone_size: few
d_call: -
v_call: TRBV7-9
cdr3_nt: TGTGCCAGCAGCTTAAGCGGCTCGGGCCAGCCCCAGCATTTT
cdr3_aa: CASSLSGSGQPQHF

j_call: TRBJ1-2
clone_size: many
d_call: TRBD1
v_call: TRBV4-3
cdr3_nt: TGCGCCAGCAGCCACTCGACAGGGGACTATGGCTACACCTTC
cdr3_aa: CASSHSTGDYGYTF

j_call: TRBJ1-2
clone_size: few
d_call: -
v_call: TRBV15
cdr3_nt: TGTGCCACCAGCAGAGATAGTTCTCCAGTGAACTATGGCTACACCTTC
cdr3_aa: CATSRDSSPVNYGYTF

j_call: TRBJ1-4
clone_size: -
d_call: -
v_call: TRBV11-2
cdr3_nt: TGTGCCAGCAGCCCCGCGGGCGGCCATAGTGAAAAACTGTTTTTT
cdr3_aa: CASSPAGGHSEKLFF

j_call: TRBJ2-7
clone_size: few
d_call: TRBD1
v_call: TRBV5-1
cdr3_nt: TGCGCCAGCAGTATCCGGACAGGGGAGTCCGAGCAGTACTTC
cdr3_aa: CASSIRTGESEQYF

j_call: TRBJ2-3
clone_size: -
d_call: -
v_call: TRBV11-2
cdr3_nt: TGTGCCAGCAGCACACCCAAGGGGGGGGCCACAGATACGCAGTATTTT
cdr3_aa: CASSTPKGGATDTQYF

j_call: TRBJ1-2
clone_size: few
d_call: -
v_call: TRBV6-2/TRBV6-3
cdr3_nt: TGTGCCAGCAGTCCGACGACAGAAGTGACGGGCTACACCTTC
cdr3_aa: CASSPTTEVTGYTF

j_call: TRBJ2-3
clone_size: few
d_call: TRBD1
v_call: TRBV12-3/TRBV12-4
cdr3_nt: TGTGCCAGCAGTAGCTCCCAGGGGGCAGTTGACACGCAGTATTTT
cdr3_aa: CASSSSQGAVDTQYF

j_call: TRBJ1-2
clone_size: many
d_call: -
v_call: TRBV7-9
cdr3_nt: TGTGCCAGCAGCTTAGTCAGGCAGTTGGCCTATGGCTACACCTTC
cdr3_aa: CASSLVRQLAYGYTF

j_call: TRBJ1-1
clone_size: few
d_call: -
v_call: TRBV6-6
cdr3_nt: TGTGCCAGCAGTTCCAGTTTGGGGTCGGGCGCTTTCTTT
cdr3_aa: CASSSSLGSGAFF

j_call: TRBJ2-5
clone_size: few
d_call: TRBD2
v_call: TRBV7-8
cdr3_nt: TGTGCCAGCAGACCGGGAGGGTGGCAAGAGACCCAGTACTTC
cdr3_aa: CASRPGGWQETQYF

j_call: TRBJ2-1
clone_size: -
d_call: -
v_call: TRBV5-1
cdr3_nt: TGCGCCAGCAGCTTCCAGGGACACAATGAGCAGTTCTTC
cdr3_aa: CASSFQGHNEQFF

j_call: TRBJ2-2
clone_size: few
d_call: -
v_call: TRBV12-3/TRBV12-4
cdr3_nt: TGTGCCAGCAGCCAAGGCGTTGCCGGGGAGCTGTTTTTT
cdr3_aa: CASSQGVAGELFF

j_call: TRBJ1-2
clone_size: -
d_call: TRBD1
v_call: TRBV19
cdr3_nt: TGTGCCAGTAGTTCGGCCGGGACAGGATCCTATGCAGGCTACACCTTC
cdr3_aa: CASSSAGTGSYAGYTF

j_call: TRBJ2-5
clone_size: few
d_call: TRBD2
v_call: TRBV24-1
cdr3_nt: TGTGCCACCAGTGATTGGACTAGCAGGGGAGAGACCCAGTACTTC
cdr3_aa: CATSDWTSRGETQYF

j_call: TRBJ2-1
clone_size: once
d_call: TRBD2
v_call: TRBV20-1
cdr3_nt: TGCAGTGCTAGAGGTTTCTCCGGAGCGACTAGCGGTGGGTGGGTGCAGTTCTTC
cdr3_aa: CSARGFSGATSGGWVQFF

j_call: TRBJ2-5
clone_size: -
d_call: TRBD1
v_call: TRBV4-1
cdr3_nt: TGCGCCAGCAGCCCAGGGACACCGGGACAGGTCGGGGAGACCCAGTACTTC
cdr3_aa: CASSPGTPGQVGETQYF

j_call: TRBJ2-1
clone_size: few
d_call: -
v_call: TRBV6-4
cdr3_nt: TGTGCCAGCACCCCAGACTCGGGGGGCCCCTACAATGAGCAGTTCTTC
cdr3_aa: CASTPDSGGPYNEQFF

j_call: TRBJ2-7
clone_size: few
d_call: TRBD2
v_call: TRBV7-6
cdr3_nt: TGTGCCAGCAGCTTAGCAAGGGGAGGGAGCTACGAGCAGTACTTC
cdr3_aa: CASSLARGGSYEQYF

j_call: TRBJ2-2
clone_size: many
d_call: -
v_call: TRBV6-2/TRBV6-3
cdr3_nt: TGTGCCAGCAACCACCCGAACACCGGGGAGCTGTTTTTT
cdr3_aa: CASNHPNTGELFF

j_call: TRBJ2-5
clone_size: few
d_call: TRBD2
v_call: TRBV7-9
cdr3_nt: TGTGCCAGCAGAACAGCGGGGGAGACCCAGTACTTC
cdr3_aa: CASRTAGETQYF

j_call: TRBJ2-4
clone_size: many
d_call: -
v_call: TRBV5-1
cdr3_nt: TGCGCCAGCAGCTTGGCAGGGGCGAACATTCAGTACTTC
cdr3_aa: CASSLAGANIQYF

j_call: TRBJ1-5
clone_size: -
d_call: -
v_call: TRBV6-6
cdr3_nt: TGTGCCAGCAGTTACGGTGAAATTCAGCCCCAGCATTTT
cdr3_aa: CASSYGEIQPQHF

j_call: TRBJ1-2
clone_size: once
d_call: -
v_call: TRBV7-2
cdr3_nt: TGTGCCAGCAGCGTAACGGACAGTATCTATGGCTACACCTTC
cdr3_aa: CASSVTDSIYGYTF

j_call: TRBJ2-7
clone_size: once
d_call: TRBD1
v_call: TRBV6-6
cdr3_nt: TGTGCCAGCAGTTACGACAGGGGTTCCGAGCAGTACTTC
cdr3_aa: CASSYDRGSEQYF

j_call: TRBJ2-7
clone_size: -
d_call: TRBD2
v_call: TRBV6-5
cdr3_nt: TGTGCCACCTTACCGGGGGGGCTTAGCTCCTACGAGCAGTACTTC
cdr3_aa: CATLPGGLSSYEQYF

j_call: TRBJ2-7
clone_size: -
d_call: TRBD2
v_call: TRBV9
cdr3_nt: TGTGCCAGCAGCGGCGGGGGGGACGTCGAGCAGTACTTC
cdr3_aa: CASSGGGDVEQYF

j_call: TRBJ2-5
clone_size: few
d_call: -
v_call: TRBV7-9
cdr3_nt: TGTGCCAGCAGCAGAGCACCGGGACCGCCAATGGAGACCCAGTACTTC
cdr3_aa: CASSRAPGPPMETQYF

j_call: TRBJ1-4
clone_size: few
d_call: TRBD1
v_call: TRBV5-8
cdr3_nt: TGTGCCAGCAGCTTCGGACAGGGTGGTTATGAAAAACTGTTTTTT
cdr3_aa: CASSFGQGGYEKLFF

j_call: TRBJ1-6
clone_size: few
d_call: -
v_call: TRBV30
cdr3_nt: TGTGCCTGGAGTGCTGGTTATAATTCACCCCTCCACTTT
cdr3_aa: CAWSAGYNSPLHF

j_call: TRBJ1-1
clone_size: -
d_call: TRBD1
v_call: TRBV4-3
cdr3_nt: TGCGCCAGCAGCCCGTCGGGACAGGGGGGCACTGAAGCTTTCTTT
cdr3_aa: CASSPSGQGGTEAFF

j_call: TRBJ1-1
clone_size: -
d_call: -
v_call: TRBV4-3
cdr3_nt: TGCGCCAGCAGCCAAGATCGGGGGGCCACTGAAGCTTTCTTT
cdr3_aa: CASSQDRGATEAFF

j_call: TRBJ2-2
clone_size: -
d_call: TRBD2
v_call: TRBV7-6
cdr3_nt: TGTGCCAGCAGCTTAGTCCCCGGGACTAGCGGGGCCGGGGAGCTGTTTTTT
cdr3_aa: CASSLVPGTSGAGELFF

j_call: TRBJ1-2
clone_size: -
d_call: TRBD1
v_call: TRBV4-3
cdr3_nt: TGCGCCAGCAGCCAAGCCACCGGACAGGGGTATGGCTACACCTTC
cdr3_aa: CASSQATGQGYGYTF

j_call: TRBJ2-3
clone_size: -
d_call: TRBD2
v_call: TRBV7-8
cdr3_nt: TGTGCCAGCAGCTTAGCAGCCGGGACTAGCGGGGGTTTTGGAGATACGCAGTATTTT
cdr3_aa: CASSLAAGTSGGFGDTQYF

j_call: TRBJ1-2
clone_size: -
d_call: TRBD1
v_call: TRBV29-1
cdr3_nt: TGCAGCGTTGAGGTCCGGGACAGTGCAAACTATGGCTACACCTTC
cdr3_aa: CSVEVRDSANYGYTF

j_call: TRBJ2-3
clone_size: -
d_call: -
v_call: TRBV4-3
cdr3_nt: TGCGCCAGCAGCCAAGTGGGGGGGCCCGTCTGGGGGTCTACAGATACGCAGTATTTT
cdr3_aa: CASSQVGGPVWGSTDTQYF

j_call: TRBJ2-2
clone_size: -
d_call: -
v_call: TRBV12-5
cdr3_nt: TGTGCTAGTGGTTTACATGGACATGACACCGGGGAGCTGTTTTTT
cdr3_aa: CASGLHGHDTGELFF

j_call: TRBJ1-2
clone_size: -
d_call: TRBD1
v_call: TRBV6-5
cdr3_nt: TGTGCCAGCAGTTACACAGGGGAGGAAGGCTACACCTTC
cdr3_aa: CASSYTGEEGYTF

j_call: TRBJ2-7
clone_size: -
d_call: -
v_call: TRBV4-1
cdr3_nt: TGCGCCAGCAGCCAAGCGTATGGATCCTACGAGCAGTACTTC
cdr3_aa: CASSQAYGSYEQYF

j_call: TRBJ2-3
clone_size: -
d_call: -
v_call: TRBV7-2
cdr3_nt: TGTGCCAGCAGCTTAGGACAGGCACCCGATACGCAGTATTTT
cdr3_aa: CASSLGQAPDTQYF

j_call: TRBJ2-3
clone_size: -
d_call: -
v_call: TRBV4-3
cdr3_nt: TGCGCCAGCAGCCACAAAGGCGGGATGCAAGATACGCAGTATTTT
cdr3_aa: CASSHKGGMQDTQYF

j_call: TRBJ2-5
clone_size: -
d_call: TRBD2
v_call: TRBV7-9
cdr3_nt: TGTGCCAGCCGGGGGGATGCAGAGACCCAGTACTTC
cdr3_aa: CASRGDAETQYF

j_call: TRBJ2-1
clone_size: once
d_call: TRBD2
v_call: TRBV7-9
cdr3_nt: TGTGCCAGCAGCCGAAGCGGGGGCCCATCGAATGAGCAGTTCTTC
cdr3_aa: CASSRSGGPSNEQFF

j_call: TRBJ1-5
clone_size: -
d_call: -
v_call: TRBV7-2
cdr3_nt: TGTGCCAGCAGCTTAGATGGCGCCGGAGGGGGTCGGGCCCAGCATTTT
cdr3_aa: CASSLDGAGGGRAQHF

j_call: TRBJ2-1
clone_size: -
d_call: -
v_call: TRBV5-6
cdr3_nt: TGTGCCAGCAGCCTCGGGTGGTCGGAACACAATGAGCAGTTCTTC
cdr3_aa: CASSLGWSEHNEQFF

j_call: TRBJ2-5
clone_size: many
d_call: -
v_call: TRBV5-1
cdr3_nt: TGCGCCAGCAGCTCGACAGGCGGACGAAGAGAGACCCAGTACTTC
cdr3_aa: CASSSTGGRRETQYF

j_call: TRBJ2-3
clone_size: -
d_call: -
v_call: TRBV5-1
cdr3_nt: TGCGCCAGCAGCTTGGGGGACTCCTCCACCGGTACGCAGTATTTT
cdr3_aa: CASSLGDSSTGTQYF

j_call: TRBJ2-2
clone_size: -
d_call: TRBD2
v_call: TRBV11-2
cdr3_nt: TGTGCCAGCAGGAGCGGGGGCGGGGAGCTGTTTTTT
cdr3_aa: CASRSGGGELFF

j_call: TRBJ1-2
clone_size: -
d_call: -
v_call: TRBV11-2
cdr3_nt: TGTGCCAGCAGCTCCCTAGGACAAGGACTCTATGGCTACACCTTC
cdr3_aa: CASSSLGQGLYGYTF

j_call: TRBJ2-2
clone_size: -
d_call: TRBD2
v_call: TRBV5-5
cdr3_nt: TGTGCCAGCAGCACCGGACTAGCTTATATCGGGGAGCTGTTTTTT
cdr3_aa: CASSTGLAYIGELFF